This T cell receptor beta chain is drawn from a study of T cells after yellow fever vaccination. TCRdb processed the 5' RACE reads anew with MiXCR; each CDR3 protein has one entry. The data show tens of thousands of distinct CDR3 sequences, roughly 7.4% seen once. Germline V gene lookup returns CDR1 DFQATT and CDR2 SNEGSKA (reference sequence). The CDR3 totals 13 residues. This clonotype came up a few times. This TCR derives from a man aged 25-40 years who received the YFV17D yellow fever vaccine. The V gene is TRBV20-1, the J gene TRBJ2-7, with TRBD2 matching 11 bases. The sample was CD8+ T cells sorted from PBMCs, taken on the day of the yellow fever booster vaccination. CDR3 residues: CSTSGSIFYEQYF. The CDR3, as DNA: TGCAGCACTAGCGGGAGTATATTTTACGAGCAGTACTTC.